This T cell receptor beta chain was retrieved from a study of cytomegalovirus exposure and HLA in healthy donors. V was cut by 6 bases and J by 3 bases, with 9 bases left in between. Germline lookup yields CDR1 MNHNY and CDR2 SVGAGI (reference sequence). The CDR3 extends over 12 amino acids. This clone was counted a single time. PCR employed 60 Vbeta and 13 Jbeta primers. Produced via immunoSEQ multiplex PCR; TCRdb's table is partial and in-frame only. This table has 150,000 or so clones, under 75% appearing once. The receptor comes from a man aged 35-49 years in good health and CMV-seropositive. Sequencing was carried out using PBMCs. This chain links TRBV6-6 with TRBJ2-7; D is undetermined. The CDR3 loop reads CASSGANYEQYF. The CDR3 bases are TGTGCCAGCAGCGGAGCCAACTACGAGCAGTACTTC.